The entry below describes one TCR beta chain. Its specificity is unknown. These data are taken from a study of cytotoxic CD8 clonotypes in ibrutinib-treated CLL. Study information: Among the samples, the mean was roughly 280,000 productive templates and about 94,000 productive rearrangements. General study results and limits: Clonality climbed at ibrutinib response, then dropped toward baseline at progression.

The germline V gene has CDR1 LGHNA and CDR2 YSLEER. This CDR3 has 19 residues. The V gene end was trimmed by 1 base and the J gene end by 3 bases; junction bases not matched to a gene: 10. The protocol was immunoSEQ multiplex PCR, while the TCRdb copy is restricted to in-frame clones and leaves out a portion. The table records about 200,000 clones, 55% to 85% of them present only once. The receptor was isolated from a human donor with chronic lymphocytic leukemia. This chain connects TRBV4-3 to TRBJ2-1, with 12 bases that match TRBD2. The source material was PBMCs, sampled after 24 months of ibrutinib treatment. The CDR3 nucleotides are TGCGCCAGCAGCCAAGCCCCCCGACTAGCGGGAGAAAGCTACAATGAGCAGTTCTTC. Protein sequence: CASSQAPRLAGESYNEQFF.